The rows below give T cell receptor beta chains drawn from one sample of a study of blood T cell repertoires in COVID-19. Profiling relied on immunoSEQ multiplex PCR, and the TCRdb table lists in-frame clones only, not all of them. This table holds about 82,000 clones, approximately 81% found once. The specimen sequenced was peripheral blood. The receptors were gathered from a man aged 80 or over with acute or convalescent COVID-19. The CDR3 runs from the conserved cysteine through the conserved F or W. The D gene is left open where the match is weak. Clone size, where shown, is once, few, many, or a class for clones that have expanded.

V,size,D,J,DNA,CDR3
TRBV12-3/TRBV12-4,few,NA,TRBJ2-7,TGTGCCAGCAGTTTAGCAGCTTACGGCGAGCAGTACTTC,CASSLAAYGEQYF
TRBV14,NA,NA,TRBJ1-1,TGTGCCAGCAGCCAAGATCTCGGGGAAGTGAACACTGAAGCTTTCTTT,CASSQDLGEVNTEAFF
TRBV28,NA,NA,TRBJ1-3,TGTGCCAGCAGTTTACCGGGGGGCGCAAATCTAGGGGGAAACACCATATATTTT,CASSLPGGANLGGNTIYF
TRBV6-2/TRBV6-3,NA,NA,TRBJ1-1,TGTGCCAGCAGTTACGGCGGGTCTAGGCTTTCGGCTTTCTTT,CASSYGGSRLSAFF
TRBV5-1,NA,NA,TRBJ1-4,TGCGCCAGCAGCTTGGGACAGGCAACTAATGAAAAACTGTTTTTT,CASSLGQATNEKLFF
TRBV18,NA,NA,TRBJ1-1,TGTGCCAGCTCACCAGGGAGGCAGAGGCCTGAAGCTTTCTTT,CASSPGRQRPEAFF
TRBV15,NA,NA,TRBJ2-7,TGTGCCACCAGCAGAGATCGGCAGGAATACGAGCAGTACTTC,CATSRDRQEYEQYF
TRBV19,NA,NA,TRBJ2-4,TGTGCCAGTACAGGCAACGGAGCCAAAAACATTCAGTACTTC,CASTGNGAKNIQYF
TRBV20-1,few,NA,TRBJ2-5,TGCAGTGCTAGTGGCCAGAAACAAGAGACCCAGTACTTC,CSASGQKQETQYF
TRBV19,NA,NA,TRBJ1-5,TGTGCCAGTAGTGAAGGTTTAGGGGGTCAGCCCCAGCATTTT,CASSEGLGGQPQHF
TRBV2,NA,TRBD1,TRBJ1-3,TGTGCCAGCAGGGGGGACAGGGGCTCTGGAAACACCATATATTTT,CASRGDRGSGNTIYF
TRBV5-1,NA,NA,TRBJ2-5,TGCGCCAGCAGCTTGGAAGGGGTTCAAGAGACCCAGTACTTC,CASSLEGVQETQYF
TRBV27,NA,TRBD2,TRBJ2-1,TGTGCCAGCAGTTTGGGGACTAGCGGCTACAATGAGCAGTTCTTC,CASSLGTSGYNEQFF
TRBV7-9,NA,NA,TRBJ2-4,TGTGCCAGCAGCGGTACCAACGCCGGAAACATTCAGTACTTC,CASSGTNAGNIQYF
TRBV5-6,NA,TRBD1,TRBJ1-2,TGTGCCAGCAGCTCTCGTCAGGGGGCGGGTGGCTACACCTTC,CASSSRQGAGGYTF
TRBV5-1,NA,TRBD1,TRBJ2-7,TGCGCCAGCAGCCAGGACAGGGGGGACTACGAGCAGTACTTC,CASSQDRGDYEQYF
TRBV19,NA,TRBD2,TRBJ2-1,TGTGCCAGTAGTATAGATCTATATCGGAGTAGCGGGAGCCTTAATGAGCAGTTCTTC,CASSIDLYRSSGSLNEQFF
TRBV5-1,NA,TRBD1,TRBJ2-7,TGCGCCAGCAGCTATTACCCAGGGGGCGACGAGCAGTACTTC,CASSYYPGGDEQYF
TRBV5-1,NA,NA,TRBJ2-5,TGCGCCAGCAGCTTGTTAACAGCTCAAGAGACCCAGTACTTC,CASSLLTAQETQYF
TRBV6-6,NA,TRBD2,TRBJ2-1,TGTGCCAGCAGAAGGACTAGCCCCAATGAGCAGTTCTTC,CASRRTSPNEQFF
TRBV28,NA,NA,TRBJ1-1,TGTGCCAGCAGTTCCGGGGCGGGGGTTGAAGCTTTCTTT,CASSSGAGVEAFF
TRBV6-2/TRBV6-3,NA,TRBD2,TRBJ2-3,TGTGCCAGCAACCCGGGACTAGGTACAGATACGCAGTATTTT,CASNPGLGTDTQYF
TRBV6-5,NA,NA,TRBJ1-1,TGTGCCAGCAGTTACAACAGGGACCTGAACACTGAAGCTTTCTTT,CASSYNRDLNTEAFF
TRBV5-1,NA,TRBD2,TRBJ2-7,TGCGCCAGCAGCCTGGCACTAGCGGGAGAGACCTACGAGCAGTACTTC,CASSLALAGETYEQYF
TRBV11-2,NA,TRBD1,TRBJ2-2,TGTGCCAGCAGCTTAGAAGGGACGGCCAGGGGGAAAGCCGGGGAGCTGTTTTTT,CASSLEGTARGKAGELFF
TRBV5-1,NA,NA,TRBJ1-3,TGCGCCAGCAGCTTGGCCGGATGGGGGGCTGGAAACACCATATATTTT,CASSLAGWGAGNTIYF
TRBV30,few,TRBD1,TRBJ1-6,TGTGCCTGGGTTAGGACAGGCCGGGGTTCACCCCTCCACTTT,CAWVRTGRGSPLHF
TRBV28,NA,TRBD1,TRBJ1-1,TGTGCCAGCAGTCAGACAGGGGGCACTGAAGCTTTCTTT,CASSQTGGTEAFF
TRBV28,NA,NA,TRBJ2-3,TGTGCCACCGCCGGCTGGGAACAGGCGACAGATACGCAGTATTTT,CATAGWEQATDTQYF
TRBV28,NA,NA,TRBJ1-3,TGTGCCAGCAGCGTTCTCAGGGTAGCAGGAAACACCATATATTTT,CASSVLRVAGNTIYF
TRBV11-2,NA,TRBD2,TRBJ2-7,TGTGCCAGCAGCTTAGATCTAGCGGGAGGGCCCTACGAGCAGTACTTC,CASSLDLAGGPYEQYF
TRBV19,NA,TRBD2,TRBJ2-1,TGTGCCAGTAGTCCAACTAGCGGAGCCTACAATGAGCAGTTCTTC,CASSPTSGAYNEQFF
TRBV19,NA,NA,TRBJ2-5,TGTGCCAGTAGCCCCACAGGGCGTTTGTACCAAGAGACCCAGTACTTC,CASSPTGRLYQETQYF
TRBV28,NA,TRBD1,TRBJ2-5,TGTGCCAGCAGTTCCCAACCAGGGGGGACCCAGTACTTC,CASSSQPGGTQYF
TRBV29-1,NA,TRBD1,TRBJ2-5,TGCAGCGCAGGGGGAGAGACCCAGTACTTC,CSAGGETQYF
TRBV5-1,NA,NA,TRBJ2-1,TGCGCCAGCAGCTTGTCACGCGGGTCGGGAAATGAGCAGTTCTTC,CASSLSRGSGNEQFF
TRBV4-2,NA,NA,TRBJ1-5,TGTGCCAGCAGCCAAGATGGGAGGGGTGGACAGCCCCAGCATTTT,CASSQDGRGGQPQHF
TRBV4-1,NA,TRBD2,TRBJ2-1,TGCGCCAGCAGCCACCCGCTAGCGGGAGGGTACAATGAGCAGTTCTTC,CASSHPLAGGYNEQFF
TRBV5-1,once,NA,TRBJ1-1,TGCGCCAGCAGCCTTTCGGGGGTTGACACTGAAGCTTTCTTT,CASSLSGVDTEAFF
TRBV6-5,NA,NA,TRBJ1-2,TGTGCCAGCACAGGTAGTATCTATGGCTACACCTTC,CASTGSIYGYTF
TRBV10-3,NA,TRBD2,TRBJ2-7,TGTGCCATCAGTGAGTCGAAACTAGCGGGATACGAGCAGTACTTC,CAISESKLAGYEQYF
TRBV5-1,NA,NA,TRBJ2-2,TGCGCCAGCCGCACGGCGAACACCGGGGAGCTGTTTTTT,CASRTANTGELFF
TRBV18,NA,TRBD1,TRBJ1-5,TGTGCCAGCTCACCCGGACAGGCTGGCAGTCAGCCCCAGCATTTT,CASSPGQAGSQPQHF
TRBV30,NA,NA,TRBJ1-5,TGTGCCTGGAGTATACAGGGTCAGCCCCAGCATTTT,CAWSIQGQPQHF
TRBV4-1,NA,NA,TRBJ1-5,TGCGCCAGCAGCCAAGATGGGCAGGGACAACAGCCCCAGCATTTT,CASSQDGQGQQPQHF
TRBV18,NA,NA,TRBJ2-7,TGTGCCAGCTCACTCTCCGGGGGACGGGAAGATGACGAGCAGTACTTC,CASSLSGGREDDEQYF